A single sample gave rise to the 8 T cell receptor beta chains below, sequenced in a study of radiation and T cells in renal cell carcinoma. Method: immunoSEQ multiplex PCR; TCRdb's copy keeps in-frame clones and lacks some. This table holds about 130,000 clones, 88% found once. Time point: blood 2 weeks post-SBRT. The treatment denotes: 15 Gy SBRT to primary tumor, nephrectomy 4 weeks later. The specimen comprised blood, sampled from a patient whose treatment included radiotherapy and nephrectomy. Source of these receptors: a woman aged 70 to 79 with renal cell carcinoma.

The V call is TRBV28, the J call TRBJ1-3, with D maybe TRBD1 (6 bases). In germline, CDR1 is MDHEN, CDR2 SYDVKM. The germline V and J ends were trimmed by 7 bases and 4 bases, with 11 bases remaining between them. CDR3 length: 13 residues. The CDR3 reads CASIMTGGNTIYF. The CDR3 nucleotides are TGTGCCAGCATCATGACAGGAGGAAACACCATATATTTT.

The CDR3 DNA is TGTGCCAGCAGCTTAGCGGGCGTGCAAGAGACCCAGTACTTC. Translating it yields CASSLAGVQETQYF. This sequence joins TRBV5-4 and TRBJ2-5; TRBD2 might be the D (6 bases). The V end lost 2 bases, the J end lost 2 bases, and 10 bases lay between the germline ends. This CDR3 has 14 residues. Per the germline V gene, CDR1 is SGHNT and CDR2 is YYREEE (reference sequence).

The J gene is TRBJ2-7, the V gene TRBV28; D not certain. The CDR3 covers 11 residues. Germline V gives CDR1 MDHEN, CDR2 SYDVKM. Trimming left V 2 bases short and J 4 bases short, with 3 bases between. The CDR3 sequence is CASSLGYEQYF. CDR3 in DNA: TGTGCCAGCAGTTTAGGTTACGAGCAGTACTTC.

V and J are TRBV27 and TRBJ2-3; perhaps TRBD1 as D (6 bases). The germline CDR1 and CDR2 sequences are MNHEY and SMNVEV (reference sequence). Trimming left V 2 bases short and J 4 bases short, with 7 bases between. The CDR3 is made up of 13 amino acids. The CDR3, as DNA: TGTGCCAGCAGTTTACAGGGGTCAGATACGCAGTATTTT. It encodes CASSLQGSDTQYF.

The chain carries TRBV6-1 and TRBJ1-1, with D perhaps matching TRBD1 (5 bases). V was shortened by 5 bases and J by 6 bases, with 10 bases between the two germline ends. Per germline, CDR1 MNHNS and CDR2 SASEGT. This CDR3 has 12 amino acids. The CDR3 sequence: CASSSGLSEAFF. CDR3 DNA: TGTGCCAGCAGTTCGGGACTTTCTGAAGCTTTCTTT.

V usage is TRBV7-9 and J usage is TRBJ2-6; D gene unclear. The CDR3 runs 15 residues. Germline CDR1 reads SEHNR; CDR2 reads FQNEAQ (reference sequence). V was trimmed by 1 base and J by 0 bases, leaving 4 bases between them. CDR3 coding DNA: TGTGCCAGCAGCTTAGTTGGCTCTGGGGCCAACGTCCTGACTTTC. The encoded protein is CASSLVGSGANVLTF.

The genes are TRBV28 and TRBJ2-7; D uncertain. The CDR3 length is 12 residues. Trimming shortened V by 4 bases and J by 1 base, and 5 bases separated the two germline ends. Germline assignment: CDR1 MDHEN and CDR2 SYDVKM. CDR3 sequence: CASSSDSYEQYF. CDR3 DNA: TGTGCCAGCAGTTCCGATTCCTACGAGCAGTACTTC.

CDR3 in amino acids: CASSFTLYNSPLHF. The CDR3 DNA sequence: TGTGCCAGCAGCTTCACACTATATAATTCACCCCTCCACTTT. The rearrangement links TRBV7-9 to TRBJ1-6; no reliable D call. The germline V gene has CDR1 SEHNR and CDR2 FQNEAQ (reference sequence). The CDR3 length is 14 residues. V was cut by 3 bases and J by 4 bases, with 7 bases left in between.